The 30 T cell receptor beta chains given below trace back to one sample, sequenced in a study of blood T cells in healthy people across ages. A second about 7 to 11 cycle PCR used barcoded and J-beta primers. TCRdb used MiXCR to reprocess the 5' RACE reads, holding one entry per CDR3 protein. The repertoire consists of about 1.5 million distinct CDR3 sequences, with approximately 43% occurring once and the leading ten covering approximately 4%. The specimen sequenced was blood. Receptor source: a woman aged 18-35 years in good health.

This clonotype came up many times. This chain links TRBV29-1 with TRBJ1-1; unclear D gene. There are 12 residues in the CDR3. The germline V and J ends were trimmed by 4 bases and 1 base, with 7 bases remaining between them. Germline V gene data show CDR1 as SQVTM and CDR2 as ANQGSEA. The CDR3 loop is CSVGVRNTEAFF. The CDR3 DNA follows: TGCAGCGTTGGGGTACGGAACACTGAAGCTTTCTTT.

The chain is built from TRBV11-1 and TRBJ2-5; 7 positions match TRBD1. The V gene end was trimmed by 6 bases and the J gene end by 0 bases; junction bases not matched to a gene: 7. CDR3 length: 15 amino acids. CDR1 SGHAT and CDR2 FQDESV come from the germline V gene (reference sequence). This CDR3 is CASSSWTGDQETQYF. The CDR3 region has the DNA TGTGCCAGCAGTTCCTGGACAGGCGACCAAGAGACCCAGTACTTC.

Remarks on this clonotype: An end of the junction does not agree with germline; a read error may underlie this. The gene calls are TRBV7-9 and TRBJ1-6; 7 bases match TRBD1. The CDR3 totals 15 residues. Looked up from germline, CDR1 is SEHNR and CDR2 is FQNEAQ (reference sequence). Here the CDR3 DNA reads TGTGCCAGCAGCTTGACAGGGCCACATAATTCACCCCCCCACTTT. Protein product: CASSLTGPHNSPPHF.

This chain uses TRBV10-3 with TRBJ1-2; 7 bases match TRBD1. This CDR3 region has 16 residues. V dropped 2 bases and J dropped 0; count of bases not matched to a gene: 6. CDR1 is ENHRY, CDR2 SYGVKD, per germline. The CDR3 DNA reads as TGTGCCATCAGTGAGACGGGACAGCCTCCTAACTATGGCTACACCTTC. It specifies CAISETGQPPNYGYTF.

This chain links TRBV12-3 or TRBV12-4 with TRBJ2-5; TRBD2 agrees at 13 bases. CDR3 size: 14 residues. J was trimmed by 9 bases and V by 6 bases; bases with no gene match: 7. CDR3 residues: CASSPGLAGVAQYF. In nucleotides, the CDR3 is TGTGCCAGCAGCCCCGGACTAGCGGGGGTGGCCCAGTACTTC.

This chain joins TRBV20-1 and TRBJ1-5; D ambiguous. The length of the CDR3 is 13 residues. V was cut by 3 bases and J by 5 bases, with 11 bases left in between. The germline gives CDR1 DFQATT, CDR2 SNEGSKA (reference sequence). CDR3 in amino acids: CSARSVGDQPQHF. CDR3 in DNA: TGCAGTGCTAGGTCGGTTGGGGATCAGCCCCAGCATTTT.

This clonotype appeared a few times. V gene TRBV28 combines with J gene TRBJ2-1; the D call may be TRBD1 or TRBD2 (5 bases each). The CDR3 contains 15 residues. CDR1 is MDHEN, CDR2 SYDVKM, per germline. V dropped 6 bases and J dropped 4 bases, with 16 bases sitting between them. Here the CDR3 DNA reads TGTGCCAGCAGATCAAGCGGACAAATTTACAATGAGCAGTTCTTC. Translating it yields CASRSSGQIYNEQFF.

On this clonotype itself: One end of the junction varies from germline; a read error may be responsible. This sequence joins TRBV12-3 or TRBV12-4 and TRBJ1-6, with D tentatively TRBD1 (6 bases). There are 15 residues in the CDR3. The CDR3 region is CASRYRDLDNSPPHF. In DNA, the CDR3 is TGTGCCAGCAGATACAGGGACCTTGATAATTCACCCCCCCACTTT.

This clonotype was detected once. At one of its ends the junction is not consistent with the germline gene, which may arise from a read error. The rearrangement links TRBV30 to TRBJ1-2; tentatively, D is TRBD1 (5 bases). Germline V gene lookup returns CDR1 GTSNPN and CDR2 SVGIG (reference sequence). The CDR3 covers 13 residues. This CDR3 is CAWSSQGRYSYTF. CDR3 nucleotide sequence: TGTGCCTGGAGTTCCCAGGGACGCTATAGCTACACCTTC. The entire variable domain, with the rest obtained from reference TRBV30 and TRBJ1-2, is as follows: SQTIHQWPATLVQPVGSPLSLECTVEGTSNPNLYWYRQAAGRGLQLLFYSVGIGQISSEVPQNLSASRPQDRQFILSSKKLLLSDSGFYLCAWSSQGRYSYTFGSGTRLTVV.

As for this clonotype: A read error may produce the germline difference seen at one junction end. The CDR3 sequence is CTSRSSLNGYTF. In DNA, the CDR3 is TGTACCAGCAGGTCCTCCTTGAATGGCTACACCTTC. The rearrangement joins TRBV6-5 to TRBJ1-2; D ambiguous. The germline V gene has CDR1 MNHEY and CDR2 SVGAGI. The CDR3 covers 12 residues.

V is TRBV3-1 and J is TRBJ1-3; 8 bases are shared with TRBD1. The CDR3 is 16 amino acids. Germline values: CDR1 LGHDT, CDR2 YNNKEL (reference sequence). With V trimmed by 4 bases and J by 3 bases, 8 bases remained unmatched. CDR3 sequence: CASSPAPGGSGNTIYF. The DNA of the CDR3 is TGTGCCAGCAGCCCGGCCCCAGGGGGCAGTGGAAACACCATATATTTT.

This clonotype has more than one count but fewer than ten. The CDR3, as DNA: TGCGCCAGCAGCCAGGGGGACGGGACCTCCTACGAGCAGTACTTC. Translated: CASSQGDGTSYEQYF. The V gene is TRBV4-1, the J gene TRBJ2-7; D may correspond to TRBD1 or TRBD2 (5 bases each). V lost 3 bases and J 0 bases, leaving 12 bases between the germline ends. The CDR3 is made up of 15 amino acids. Per germline, CDR1 MGHRA and CDR2 YSYEKL.

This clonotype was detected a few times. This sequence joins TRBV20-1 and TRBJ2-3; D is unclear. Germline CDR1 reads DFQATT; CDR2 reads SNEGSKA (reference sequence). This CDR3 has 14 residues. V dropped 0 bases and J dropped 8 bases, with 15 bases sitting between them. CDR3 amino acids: CSARDRKGPSTQYF. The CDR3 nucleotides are TGCAGTGCTAGAGACAGGAAAGGGCCTAGTACGCAGTATTTT.

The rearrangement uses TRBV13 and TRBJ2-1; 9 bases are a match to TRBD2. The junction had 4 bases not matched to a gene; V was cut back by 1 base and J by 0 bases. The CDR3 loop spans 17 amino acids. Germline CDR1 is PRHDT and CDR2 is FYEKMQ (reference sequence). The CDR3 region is CASSLVGSGSSYNEQFF. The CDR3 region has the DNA TGTGCCAGCAGCTTAGTGGGTAGCGGGAGCTCCTACAATGAGCAGTTCTTC.

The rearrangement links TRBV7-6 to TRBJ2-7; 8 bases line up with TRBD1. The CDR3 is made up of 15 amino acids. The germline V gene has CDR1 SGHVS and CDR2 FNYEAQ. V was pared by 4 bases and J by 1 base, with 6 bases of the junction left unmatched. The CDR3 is CASSSVTGASYEQYF. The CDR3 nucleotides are TGTGCCAGCAGCTCCGTGACAGGGGCTTCCTACGAGCAGTACTTC.

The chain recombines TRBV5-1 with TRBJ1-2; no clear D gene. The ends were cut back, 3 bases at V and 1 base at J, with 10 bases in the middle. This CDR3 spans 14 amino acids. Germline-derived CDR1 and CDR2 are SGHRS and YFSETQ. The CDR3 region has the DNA TGCGCCAGCAGCTCGGAGGGCCTTAACTATGGCTACACCTTC. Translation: CASSSEGLNYGYTF.

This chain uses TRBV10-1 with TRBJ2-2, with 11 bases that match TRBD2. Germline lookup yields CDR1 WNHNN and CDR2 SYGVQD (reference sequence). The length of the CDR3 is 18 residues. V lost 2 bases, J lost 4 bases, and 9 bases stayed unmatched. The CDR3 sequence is CASSESSSGGSFTGELFF. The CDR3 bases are TGCGCCAGCAGTGAGAGCTCTAGCGGGGGGTCCTTCACCGGGGAGCTGTTTTTT.

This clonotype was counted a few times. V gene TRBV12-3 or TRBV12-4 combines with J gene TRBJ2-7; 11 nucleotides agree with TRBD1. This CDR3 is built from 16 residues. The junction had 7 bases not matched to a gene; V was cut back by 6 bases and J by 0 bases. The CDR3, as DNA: TGTGCCAGCAGAGCCGGACAGGGGGCCCTCTCCTACGAGCAGTACTTC. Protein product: CASRAGQGALSYEQYF.

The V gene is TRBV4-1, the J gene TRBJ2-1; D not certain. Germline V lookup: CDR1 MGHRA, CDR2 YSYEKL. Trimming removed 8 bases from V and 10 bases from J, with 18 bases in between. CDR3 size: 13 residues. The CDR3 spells CASSTPGLNEQFF. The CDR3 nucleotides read TGCGCCAGCTCGACGCCCGGATTGAACGAGCAGTTCTTC.

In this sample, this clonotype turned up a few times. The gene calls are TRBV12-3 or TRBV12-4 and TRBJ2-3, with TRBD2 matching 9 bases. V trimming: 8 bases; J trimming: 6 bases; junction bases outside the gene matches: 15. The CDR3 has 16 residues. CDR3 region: CASGPEGAGGRDTQYF. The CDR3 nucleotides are TGTGCCAGCGGACCAGAGGGAGCGGGAGGTCGTGATACGCAGTATTTT.

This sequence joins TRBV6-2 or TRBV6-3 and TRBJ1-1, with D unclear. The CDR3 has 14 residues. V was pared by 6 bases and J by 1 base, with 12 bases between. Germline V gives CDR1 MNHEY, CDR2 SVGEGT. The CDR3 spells CASRWSPRNTEAFF. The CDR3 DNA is TGTGCCAGCAGGTGGTCCCCTCGGAACACTGAAGCTTTCTTT.

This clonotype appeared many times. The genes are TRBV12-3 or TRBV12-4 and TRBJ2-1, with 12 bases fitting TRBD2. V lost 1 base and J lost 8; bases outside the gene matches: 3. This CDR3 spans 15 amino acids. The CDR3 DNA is TGTGCCAGCAGTTTAGGGACTAGCGGGAACGATGAGCAGTTCTTC. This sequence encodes CASSLGTSGNDEQFF.

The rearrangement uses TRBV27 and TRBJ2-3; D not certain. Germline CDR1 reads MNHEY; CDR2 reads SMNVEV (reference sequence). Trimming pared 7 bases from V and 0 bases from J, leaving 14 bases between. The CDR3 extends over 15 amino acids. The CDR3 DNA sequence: TGTGCCAGCATGGCGGCAACATCTAGCACAGATACGCAGTATTTT. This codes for CASMAATSSTDTQYF.

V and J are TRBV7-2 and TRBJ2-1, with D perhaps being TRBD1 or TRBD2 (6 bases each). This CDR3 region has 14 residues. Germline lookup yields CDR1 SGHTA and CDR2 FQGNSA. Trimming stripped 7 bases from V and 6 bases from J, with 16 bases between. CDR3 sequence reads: CASTEGGSGNEQFF. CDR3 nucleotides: TGTGCCAGCACCGAAGGGGGGAGTGGCAATGAGCAGTTCTTC.

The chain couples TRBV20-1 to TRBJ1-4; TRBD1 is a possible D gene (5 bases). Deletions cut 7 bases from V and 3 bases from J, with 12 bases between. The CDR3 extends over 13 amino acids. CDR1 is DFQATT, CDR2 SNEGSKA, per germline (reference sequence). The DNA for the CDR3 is TGCAGTGTTCAGGGCACAGCTAATGAAAAACTGTTTTTT. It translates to CSVQGTANEKLFF.

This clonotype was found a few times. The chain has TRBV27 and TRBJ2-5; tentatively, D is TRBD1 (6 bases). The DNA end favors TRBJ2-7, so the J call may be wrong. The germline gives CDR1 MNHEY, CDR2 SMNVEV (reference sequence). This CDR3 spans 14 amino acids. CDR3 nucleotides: TGTGCCAGCAGTCCCGGGACAAGCCTATACGAGCAGTACTTC. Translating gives CASSPGTSLYEQYF.

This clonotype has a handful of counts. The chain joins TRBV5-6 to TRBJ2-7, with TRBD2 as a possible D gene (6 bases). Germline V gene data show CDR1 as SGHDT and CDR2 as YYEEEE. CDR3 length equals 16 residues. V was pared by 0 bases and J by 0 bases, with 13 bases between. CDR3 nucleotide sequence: TGTGCCAGCAGCTTGGAGGGAGGATATTCCTCCTACGAGCAGTACTTC. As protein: CASSLEGGYSSYEQYF. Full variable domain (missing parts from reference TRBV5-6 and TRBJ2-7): DAGVTQSPTHLIKTRGQQVTLRCSPKSGHDTVSWYQQALGQGPQFIFQYYEEEERQRGNFPDRFSGHQFPNYSSELNVNALLLGDSALYLCASSLEGGYSSYEQYFGPGTRLTVT.

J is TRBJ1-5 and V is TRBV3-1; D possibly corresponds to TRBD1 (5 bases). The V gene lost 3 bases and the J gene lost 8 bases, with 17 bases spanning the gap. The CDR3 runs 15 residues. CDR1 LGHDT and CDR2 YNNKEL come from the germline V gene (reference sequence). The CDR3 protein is CASSHPRGWKEPQHF. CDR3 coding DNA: TGTGCCAGCAGCCACCCGAGGGGATGGAAGGAGCCCCAGCATTTT. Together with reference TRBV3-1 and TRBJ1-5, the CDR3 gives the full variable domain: DTAVSQTPKYLVTQMGNDKSIKCEQNLGHDTMYWYKQDSKKFLKIMFSYNNKELIINETVPNRFSPKSPDKAHLNLHINSLELGDSAVYFCASSHPRGWKEPQHFGDGTRLSIL.

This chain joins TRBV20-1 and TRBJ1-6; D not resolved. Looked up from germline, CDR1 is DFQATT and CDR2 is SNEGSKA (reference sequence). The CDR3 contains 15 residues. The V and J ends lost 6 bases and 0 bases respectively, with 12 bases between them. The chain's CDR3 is CSALDPSSYNSPLHF. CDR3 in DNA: TGCAGTGCCCTGGACCCGAGCTCCTATAATTCACCCCTCCACTTT.

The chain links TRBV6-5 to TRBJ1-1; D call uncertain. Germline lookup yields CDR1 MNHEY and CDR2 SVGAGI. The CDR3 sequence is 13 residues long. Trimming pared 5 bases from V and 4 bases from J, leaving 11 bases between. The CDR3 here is CASSPFLSTEAFF. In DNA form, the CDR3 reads TGTGCCAGCAGTCCTTTCCTCAGCACTGAAGCTTTCTTT.